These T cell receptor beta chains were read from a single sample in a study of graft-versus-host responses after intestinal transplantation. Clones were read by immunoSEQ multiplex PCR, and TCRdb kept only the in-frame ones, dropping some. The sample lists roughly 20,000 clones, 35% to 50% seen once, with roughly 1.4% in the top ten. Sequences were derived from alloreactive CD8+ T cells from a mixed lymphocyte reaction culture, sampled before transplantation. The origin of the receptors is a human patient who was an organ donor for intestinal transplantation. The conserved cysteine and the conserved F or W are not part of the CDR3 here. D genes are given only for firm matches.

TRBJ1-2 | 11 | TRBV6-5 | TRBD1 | ASSRDSREGYT
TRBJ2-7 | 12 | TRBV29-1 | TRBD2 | SVLLAGLIDEQY
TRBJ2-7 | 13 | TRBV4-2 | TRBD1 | ASSQAGTGDYEQY
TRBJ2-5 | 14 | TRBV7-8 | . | ASSLVRTVYQETQY
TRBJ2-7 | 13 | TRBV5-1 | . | ASSPAGREVYEQY
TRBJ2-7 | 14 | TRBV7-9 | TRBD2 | ASSSFSGRGDYEQY
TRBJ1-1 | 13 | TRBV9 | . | ASSVIMSENTEAF
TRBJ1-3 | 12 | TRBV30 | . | AWSDGDSGNTIY
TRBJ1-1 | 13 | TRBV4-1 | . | ASNSRLGRNTEAF
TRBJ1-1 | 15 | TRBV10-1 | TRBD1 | ASRTGQGVFRDTEAF
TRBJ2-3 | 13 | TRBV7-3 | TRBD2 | ASSLGTSGTDTQY
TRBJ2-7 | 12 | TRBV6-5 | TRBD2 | ASTPGGALYEQY
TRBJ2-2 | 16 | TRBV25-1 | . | ASSEWGYRVAWTGELF
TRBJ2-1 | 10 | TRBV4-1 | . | ASSRTGDEQF
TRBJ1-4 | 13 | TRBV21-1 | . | ASTRAARGREKLF
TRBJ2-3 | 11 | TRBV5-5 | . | ASSLLRADTQY
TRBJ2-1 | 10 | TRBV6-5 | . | ASSYADNEQF
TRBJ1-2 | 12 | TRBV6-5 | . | ASSWVSANYGYT
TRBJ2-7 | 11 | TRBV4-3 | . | ASSQVGGYEQY